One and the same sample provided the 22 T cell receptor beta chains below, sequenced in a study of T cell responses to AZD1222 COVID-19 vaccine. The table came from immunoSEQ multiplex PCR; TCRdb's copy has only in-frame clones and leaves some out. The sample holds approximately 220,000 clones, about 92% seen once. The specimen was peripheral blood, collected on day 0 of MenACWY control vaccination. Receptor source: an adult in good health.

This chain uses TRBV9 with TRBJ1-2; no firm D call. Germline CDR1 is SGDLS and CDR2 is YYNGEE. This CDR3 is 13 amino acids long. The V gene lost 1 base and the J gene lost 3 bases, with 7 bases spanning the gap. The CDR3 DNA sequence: TGTGCCAGCAGCGTAACCAGTTACTATGGCTACACCTTC. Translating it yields CASSVTSYYGYTF.

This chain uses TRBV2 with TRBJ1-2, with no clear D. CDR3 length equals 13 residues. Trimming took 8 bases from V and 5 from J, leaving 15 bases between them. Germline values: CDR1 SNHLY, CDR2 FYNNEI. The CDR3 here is CASHYTAAYGYTF. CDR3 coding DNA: TGTGCCAGCCACTACACGGCCGCGTATGGCTACACCTTC.

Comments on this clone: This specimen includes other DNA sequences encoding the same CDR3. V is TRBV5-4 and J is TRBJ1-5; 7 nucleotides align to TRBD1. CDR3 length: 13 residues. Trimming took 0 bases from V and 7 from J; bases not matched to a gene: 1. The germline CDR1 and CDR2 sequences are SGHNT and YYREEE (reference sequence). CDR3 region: CASSLDRGQPQHF. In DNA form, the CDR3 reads TGTGCCAGCAGCTTGGACAGGGGCCAGCCCCAGCATTTT.

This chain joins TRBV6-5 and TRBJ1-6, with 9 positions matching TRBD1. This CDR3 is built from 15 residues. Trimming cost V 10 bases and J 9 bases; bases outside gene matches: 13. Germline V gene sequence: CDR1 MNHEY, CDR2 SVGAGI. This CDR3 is CATLTGGADISPLHF. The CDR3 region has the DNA TGTGCCACCTTAACAGGGGGCGCGGATATTTCACCCCTCCACTTT.

The CDR3 nucleotides are TGTGCCAGCAGCCCCCAAGGGCAGGGCAATCAGCCCCAGCATTTT. This encodes CASSPQGQGNQPQHF. The chain joins TRBV6-5 to TRBJ1-5; D uncertain. V was pared by 6 bases and J by 2 bases, with 14 bases between. The CDR3 has 15 amino acids. Germline V gene sequence: CDR1 MNHEY, CDR2 SVGAGI.

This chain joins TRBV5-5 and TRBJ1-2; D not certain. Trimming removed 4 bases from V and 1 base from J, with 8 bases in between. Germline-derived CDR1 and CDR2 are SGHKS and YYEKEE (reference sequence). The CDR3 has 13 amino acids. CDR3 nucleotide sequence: TGTGCCAGCAGCCCTGACGGTAACTATGGCTACACCTTC. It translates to CASSPDGNYGYTF. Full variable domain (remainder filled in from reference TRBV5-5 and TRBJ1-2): DAGVTQSPTHLIKTRGQQVTLRCSPISGHKSVSWYQQVLGQGPQFIFQYYEKEERGRGNFPDRFSARQFPNYSSELNVNALLLGDSALYLCASSPDGNYGYTFGSGTRLTVV.

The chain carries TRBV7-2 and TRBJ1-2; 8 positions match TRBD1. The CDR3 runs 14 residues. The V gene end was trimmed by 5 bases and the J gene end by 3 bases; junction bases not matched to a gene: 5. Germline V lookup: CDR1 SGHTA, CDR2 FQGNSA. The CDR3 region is CASSERTGYYGYTF. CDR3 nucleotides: TGTGCCAGCAGCGAACGGACAGGGTACTATGGCTACACCTTC. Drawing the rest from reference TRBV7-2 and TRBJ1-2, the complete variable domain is GAGVSQSPSNKVTEKGKDVELRCDPISGHTALYWYRQSLGQGLEFLIYFQGNSAPDKSGLPSDRFSAERTGGSVSTLTIQRTQQEDSAVYLCASSERTGYYGYTFGSGTRLTVV.

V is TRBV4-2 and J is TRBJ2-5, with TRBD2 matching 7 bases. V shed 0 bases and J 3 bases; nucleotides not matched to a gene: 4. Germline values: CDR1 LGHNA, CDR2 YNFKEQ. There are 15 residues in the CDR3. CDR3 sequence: CASSQDTSGKETQYF. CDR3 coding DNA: TGTGCCAGCAGCCAAGATACGAGCGGGAAAGAGACCCAGTACTTC.

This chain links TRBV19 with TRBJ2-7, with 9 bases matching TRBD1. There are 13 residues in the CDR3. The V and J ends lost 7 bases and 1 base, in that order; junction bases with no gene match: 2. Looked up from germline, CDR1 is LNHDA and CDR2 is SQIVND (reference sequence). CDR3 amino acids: CASKGTGSYEQYF. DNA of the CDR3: TGTGCCAGTAAAGGGACAGGGTCCTACGAGCAGTACTTC.

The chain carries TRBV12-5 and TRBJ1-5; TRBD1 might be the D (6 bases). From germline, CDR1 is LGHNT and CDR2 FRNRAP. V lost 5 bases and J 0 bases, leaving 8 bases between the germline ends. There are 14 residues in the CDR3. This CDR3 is CASGRGSSNQPQHF. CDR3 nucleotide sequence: TGTGCTAGTGGTAGGGGGTCTAGCAATCAGCCCCAGCATTTT. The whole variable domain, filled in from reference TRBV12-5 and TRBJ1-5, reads DARVTQTPRHKVTEMGQEVTMRCQPILGHNTVFWYRQTMMQGLELLAYFRNRAPLDDSGMPKDRFSAEMPDATLATLKIQPSEPRDSAVYFCASGRGSSNQPQHFGDGTRLSIL.

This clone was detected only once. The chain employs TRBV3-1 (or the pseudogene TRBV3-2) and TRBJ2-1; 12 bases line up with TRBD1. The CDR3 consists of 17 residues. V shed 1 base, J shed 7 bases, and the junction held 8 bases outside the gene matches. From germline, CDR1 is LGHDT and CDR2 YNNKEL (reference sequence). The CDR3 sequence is CASSQVPGQGAGNEQFF. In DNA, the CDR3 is TGTGCCAGCAGCCAAGTCCCGGGACAGGGGGCTGGGAATGAGCAGTTCTTC.

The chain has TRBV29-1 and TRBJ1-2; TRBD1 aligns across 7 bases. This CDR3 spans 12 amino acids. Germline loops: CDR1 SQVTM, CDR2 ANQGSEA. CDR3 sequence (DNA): TGCATAGGACAGGAGGCTAACTATGGCTACACCTTC. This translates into CIGQEANYGYTF.

CDR3: CSASPLRGRGRTIGYGYTF. DNA of the CDR3: TGCAGTGCTAGTCCCTTGCGGGGCAGGGGGCGGACAATTGGGTATGGCTACACCTTC. The rearrangement links TRBV20-1 to TRBJ1-2; 8 positions match TRBD1. The germline CDR1 and CDR2 sequences are DFQATT and SNEGSKA (reference sequence). The V segment lost 3 bases and the J segment 5 bases; nucleotides outside the gene matches: 23. CDR3 size: 19 residues.

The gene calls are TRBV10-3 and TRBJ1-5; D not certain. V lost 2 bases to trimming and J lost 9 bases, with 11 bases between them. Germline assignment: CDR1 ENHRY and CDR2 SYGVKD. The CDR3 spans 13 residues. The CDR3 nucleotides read TGTGCCATCAGTGAGCCCGCGAATGGGCCCCAGCATTTT. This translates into CAISEPANGPQHF.

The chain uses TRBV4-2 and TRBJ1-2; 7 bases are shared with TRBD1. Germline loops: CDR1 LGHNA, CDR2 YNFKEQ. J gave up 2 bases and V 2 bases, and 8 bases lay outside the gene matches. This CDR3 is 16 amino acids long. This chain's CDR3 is CASSQFPGDRNYGYTF. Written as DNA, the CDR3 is TGTGCCAGCAGCCAATTCCCTGGGGACAGAAACTATGGCTACACCTTC.

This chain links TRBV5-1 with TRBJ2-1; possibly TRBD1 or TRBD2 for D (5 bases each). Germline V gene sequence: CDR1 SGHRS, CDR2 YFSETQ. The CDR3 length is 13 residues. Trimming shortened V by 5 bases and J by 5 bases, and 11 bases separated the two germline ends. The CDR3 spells CASSPGAHNEQFF. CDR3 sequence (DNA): TGCGCCAGCAGTCCCGGGGCCCACAATGAGCAGTTCTTC.

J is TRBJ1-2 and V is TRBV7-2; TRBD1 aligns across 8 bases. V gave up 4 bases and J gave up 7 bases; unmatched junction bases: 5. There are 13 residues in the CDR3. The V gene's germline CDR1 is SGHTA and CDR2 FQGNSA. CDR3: CASSWTGFSGYTF. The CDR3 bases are TGTGCCAGCAGCTGGACAGGGTTCAGTGGCTACACCTTC.

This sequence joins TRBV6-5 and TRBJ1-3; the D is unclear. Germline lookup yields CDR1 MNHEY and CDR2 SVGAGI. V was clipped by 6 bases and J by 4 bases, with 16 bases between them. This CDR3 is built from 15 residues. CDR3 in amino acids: CASSVQGGTGNTIYF. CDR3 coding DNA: TGTGCCAGCAGCGTCCAAGGAGGAACCGGAAACACCATATATTTT.

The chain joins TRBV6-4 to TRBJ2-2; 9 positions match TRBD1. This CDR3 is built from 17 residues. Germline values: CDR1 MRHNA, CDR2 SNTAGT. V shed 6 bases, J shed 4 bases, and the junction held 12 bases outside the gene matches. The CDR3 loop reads CASSPPWGDRVTGELFF. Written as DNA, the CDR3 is TGTGCCAGCAGCCCCCCGTGGGGGGACAGGGTCACCGGGGAGCTGTTTTTT.

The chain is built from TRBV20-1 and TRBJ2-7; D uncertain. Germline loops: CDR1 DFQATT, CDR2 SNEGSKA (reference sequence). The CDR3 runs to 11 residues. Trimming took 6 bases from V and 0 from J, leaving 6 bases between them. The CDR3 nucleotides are TGCAGTGCCCTTAGCTCCTACGAGCAGTACTTC. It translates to CSALSSYEQYF.

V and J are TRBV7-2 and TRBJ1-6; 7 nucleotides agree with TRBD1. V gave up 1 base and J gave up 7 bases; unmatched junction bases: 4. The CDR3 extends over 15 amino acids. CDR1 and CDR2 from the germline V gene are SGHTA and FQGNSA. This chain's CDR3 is CASSLGGQLNSPLHF. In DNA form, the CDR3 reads TGTGCCAGCAGCTTAGGGGGACAGTTAAATTCACCCCTCCACTTT. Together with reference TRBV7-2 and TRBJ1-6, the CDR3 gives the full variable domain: GAGVSQSPSNKVTEKGKDVELRCDPISGHTALYWYRQSLGQGLEFLIYFQGNSAPDKSGLPSDRFSAERTGGSVSTLTIQRTQQEDSAVYLCASSLGGQLNSPLHFGNGTRLTVT.

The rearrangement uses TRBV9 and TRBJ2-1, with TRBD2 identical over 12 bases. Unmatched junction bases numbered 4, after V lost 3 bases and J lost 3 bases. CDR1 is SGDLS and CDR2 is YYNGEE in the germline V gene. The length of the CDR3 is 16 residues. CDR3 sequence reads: CASSGGLAGIYNEQFF. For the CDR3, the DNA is TGTGCCAGCAGCGGCGGACTAGCGGGGATCTACAATGAGCAGTTCTTC.